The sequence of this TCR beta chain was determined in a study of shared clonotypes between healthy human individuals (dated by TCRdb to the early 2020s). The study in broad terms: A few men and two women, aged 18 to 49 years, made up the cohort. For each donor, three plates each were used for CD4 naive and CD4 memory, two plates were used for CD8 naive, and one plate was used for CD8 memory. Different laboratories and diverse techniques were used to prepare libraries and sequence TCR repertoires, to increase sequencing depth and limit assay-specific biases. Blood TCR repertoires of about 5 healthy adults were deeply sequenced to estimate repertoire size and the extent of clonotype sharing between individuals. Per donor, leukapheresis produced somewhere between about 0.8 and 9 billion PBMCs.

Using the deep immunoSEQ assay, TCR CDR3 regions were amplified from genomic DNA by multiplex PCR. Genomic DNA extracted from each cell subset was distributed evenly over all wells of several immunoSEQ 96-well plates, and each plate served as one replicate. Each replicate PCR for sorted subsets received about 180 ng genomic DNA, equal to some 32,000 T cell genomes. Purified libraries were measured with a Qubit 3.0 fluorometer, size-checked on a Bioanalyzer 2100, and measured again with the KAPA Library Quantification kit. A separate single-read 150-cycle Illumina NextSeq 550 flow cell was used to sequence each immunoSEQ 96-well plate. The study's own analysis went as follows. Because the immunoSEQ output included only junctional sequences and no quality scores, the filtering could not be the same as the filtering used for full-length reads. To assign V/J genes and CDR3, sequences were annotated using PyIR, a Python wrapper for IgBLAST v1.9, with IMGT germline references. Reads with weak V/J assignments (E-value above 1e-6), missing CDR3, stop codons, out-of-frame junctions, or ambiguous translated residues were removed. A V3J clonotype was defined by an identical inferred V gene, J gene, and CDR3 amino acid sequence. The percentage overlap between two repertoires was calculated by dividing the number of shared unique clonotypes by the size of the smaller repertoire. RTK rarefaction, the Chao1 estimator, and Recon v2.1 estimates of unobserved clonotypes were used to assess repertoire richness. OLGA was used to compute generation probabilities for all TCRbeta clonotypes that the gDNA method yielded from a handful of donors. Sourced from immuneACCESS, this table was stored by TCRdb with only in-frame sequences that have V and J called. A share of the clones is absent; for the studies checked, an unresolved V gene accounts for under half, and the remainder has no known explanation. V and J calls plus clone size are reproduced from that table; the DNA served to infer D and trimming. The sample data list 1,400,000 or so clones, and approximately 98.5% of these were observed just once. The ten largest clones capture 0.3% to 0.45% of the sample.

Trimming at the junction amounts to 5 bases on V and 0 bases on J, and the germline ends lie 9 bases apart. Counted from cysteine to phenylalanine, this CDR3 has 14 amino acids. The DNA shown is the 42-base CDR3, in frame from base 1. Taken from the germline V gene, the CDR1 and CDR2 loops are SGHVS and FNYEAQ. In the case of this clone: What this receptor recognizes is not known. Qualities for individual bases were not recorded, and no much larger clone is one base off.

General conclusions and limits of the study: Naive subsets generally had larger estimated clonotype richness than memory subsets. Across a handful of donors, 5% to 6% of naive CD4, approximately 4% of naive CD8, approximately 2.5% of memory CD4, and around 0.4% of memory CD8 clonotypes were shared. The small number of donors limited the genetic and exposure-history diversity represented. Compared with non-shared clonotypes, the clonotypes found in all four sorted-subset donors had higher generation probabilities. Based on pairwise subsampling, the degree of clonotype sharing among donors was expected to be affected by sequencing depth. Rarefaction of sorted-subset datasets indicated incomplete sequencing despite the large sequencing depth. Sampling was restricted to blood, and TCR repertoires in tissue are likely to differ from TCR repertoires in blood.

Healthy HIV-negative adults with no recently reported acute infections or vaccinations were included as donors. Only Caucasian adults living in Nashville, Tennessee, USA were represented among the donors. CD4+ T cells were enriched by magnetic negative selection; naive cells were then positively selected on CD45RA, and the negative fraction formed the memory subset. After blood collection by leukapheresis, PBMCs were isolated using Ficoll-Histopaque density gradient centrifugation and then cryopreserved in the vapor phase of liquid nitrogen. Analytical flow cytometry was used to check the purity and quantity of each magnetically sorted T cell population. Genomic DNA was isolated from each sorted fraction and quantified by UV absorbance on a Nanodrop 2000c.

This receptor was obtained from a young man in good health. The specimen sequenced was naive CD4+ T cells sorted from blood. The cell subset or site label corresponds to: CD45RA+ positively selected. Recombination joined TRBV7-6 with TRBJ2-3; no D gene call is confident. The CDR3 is CASSPAISTDTQYF. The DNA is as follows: TGTGCCAGCAGCCCCGCGATTAGCACAGATACGCAGTATTTT.